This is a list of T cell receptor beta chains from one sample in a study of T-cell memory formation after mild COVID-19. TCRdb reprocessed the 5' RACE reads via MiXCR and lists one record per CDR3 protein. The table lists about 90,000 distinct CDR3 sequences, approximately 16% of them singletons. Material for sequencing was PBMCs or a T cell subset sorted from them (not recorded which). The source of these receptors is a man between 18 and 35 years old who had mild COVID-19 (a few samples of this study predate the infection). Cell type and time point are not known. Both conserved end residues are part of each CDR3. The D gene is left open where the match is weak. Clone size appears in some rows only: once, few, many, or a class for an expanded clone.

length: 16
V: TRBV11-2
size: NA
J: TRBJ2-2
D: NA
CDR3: CASSLAATRATGELFF
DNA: TGTGCCAGCAGCTTAGCCGCCACGCGTGCCACCGGGGAGCTGTTTTTT

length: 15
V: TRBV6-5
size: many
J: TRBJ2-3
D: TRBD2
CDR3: CASSSGGGATDTQYF
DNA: TGTGCCAGCAGTTCAGGCGGGGGGGCCACAGATACGCAGTATTTT

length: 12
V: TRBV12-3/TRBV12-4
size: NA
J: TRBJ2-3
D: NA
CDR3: CASSSIADTQYF
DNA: TGTGCCAGCAGCTCGATCGCGGATACGCAGTATTTT

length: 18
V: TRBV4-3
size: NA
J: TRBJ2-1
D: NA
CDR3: CASSQDDLRVLGYNEQFF
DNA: TGCGCCAGCAGCCAAGATGACCTGCGGGTGCTTGGCTACAATGAGCAGTTCTTC

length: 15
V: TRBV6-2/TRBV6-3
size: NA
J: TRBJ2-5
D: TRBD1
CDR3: CASRLTGERQETQYF
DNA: TGTGCCAGCAGGCTAACAGGGGAGCGCCAAGAGACCCAGTACTTC

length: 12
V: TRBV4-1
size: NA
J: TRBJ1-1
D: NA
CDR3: CASTGTWAEAFF
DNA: TGCGCCAGCACCGGGACGTGGGCTGAAGCTTTCTTT

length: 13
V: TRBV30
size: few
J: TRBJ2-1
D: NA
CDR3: CAWDWGTYNEQFF
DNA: TGTGCCTGGGACTGGGGCACCTACAATGAGCAGTTCTTC

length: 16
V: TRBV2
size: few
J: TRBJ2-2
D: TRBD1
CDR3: CASSDPGTGIAGELFF
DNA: TGTGCCAGCAGTGATCCCGGGACAGGGATCGCCGGGGAGCTGTTTTTT

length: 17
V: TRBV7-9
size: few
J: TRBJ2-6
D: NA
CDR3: CASSLAEEYSGANVLTF
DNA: TGTGCCAGCAGCCTCGCCGAGGAGTACTCTGGGGCCAACGTCCTGACTTTC

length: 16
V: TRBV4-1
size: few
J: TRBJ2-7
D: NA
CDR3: CASSQSADSSSYEQYF
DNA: TGCGCCAGCAGCCAAAGTGCGGACTCGAGCTCCTACGAGCAGTACTTC

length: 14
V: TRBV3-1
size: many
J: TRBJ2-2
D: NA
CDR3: CASSPPGDTGELFF
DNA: TGTGCCAGCAGCCCCCCAGGGGACACCGGGGAGCTGTTTTTT

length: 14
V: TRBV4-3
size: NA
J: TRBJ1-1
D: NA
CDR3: CASSQDRRLYEAFF
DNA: TGCGCCAGCAGCCAAGACAGAAGGTTATATGAAGCTTTCTTT

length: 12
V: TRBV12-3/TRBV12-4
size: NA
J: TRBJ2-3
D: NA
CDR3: CASKRGADTQYF
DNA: TGTGCCAGTAAACGCGGGGCAGATACGCAGTATTTT

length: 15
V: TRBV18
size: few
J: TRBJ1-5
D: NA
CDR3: CASSPRENSNQPQHF
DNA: TGTGCCAGCTCACCACGGGAAAATAGCAATCAGCCCCAGCATTTT

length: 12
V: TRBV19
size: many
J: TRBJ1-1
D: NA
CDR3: CASKAGVTEAFF
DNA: TGTGCCAGTAAGGCAGGGGTAACTGAAGCTTTCTTT

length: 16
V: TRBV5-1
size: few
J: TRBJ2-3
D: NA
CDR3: CASSLGLGLSTDTQYF
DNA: TGCGCCAGCAGCTTGGGACTAGGACTTAGCACAGATACGCAGTATTTT

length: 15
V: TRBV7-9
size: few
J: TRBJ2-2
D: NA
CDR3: CASSLVVGAGGELFF
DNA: TGTGCCAGCAGCTTAGTCGTCGGGGCCGGCGGGGAGCTGTTTTTT

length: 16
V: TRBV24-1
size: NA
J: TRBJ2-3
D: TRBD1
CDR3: CATSGSDRGITDTQYF
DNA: TGTGCCACCAGTGGATCGGACAGGGGCATCACAGATACGCAGTATTTT

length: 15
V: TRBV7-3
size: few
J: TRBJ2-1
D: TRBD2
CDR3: CASSLGGSTYNEQFF
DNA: TGTGCCAGCAGCTTGGGGGGGTCAACCTACAATGAGCAGTTCTTC

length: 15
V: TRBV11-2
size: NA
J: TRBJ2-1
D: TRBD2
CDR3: CASSPLMIREGEQFF
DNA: TGTGCCAGCAGTCCTCTCATGATTCGGGAGGGTGAGCAGTTCTTC

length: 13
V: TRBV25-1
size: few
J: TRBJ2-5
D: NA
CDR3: CASSVLDSETQYF
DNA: TGTGCCAGCAGTGTACTAGATTCCGAGACCCAGTACTTC

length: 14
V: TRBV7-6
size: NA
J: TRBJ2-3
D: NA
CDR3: CASSLYGGTDTQYF
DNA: TGTGCCAGCAGCTTATACGGGGGCACAGATACGCAGTATTTT

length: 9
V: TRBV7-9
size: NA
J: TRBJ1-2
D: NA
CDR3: CASGYGYTF
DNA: TGTGCCTCCGGATATGGCTACACCTTC

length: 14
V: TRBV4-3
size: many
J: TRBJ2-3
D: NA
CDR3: CASSQDSPPDTQYF
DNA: TGCGCCAGCAGCCAAGATTCCCCCCCAGATACGCAGTATTTT

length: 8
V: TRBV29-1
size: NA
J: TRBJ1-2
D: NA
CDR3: CSVRGGTF
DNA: TGCAGCGTCCGCGGGGGAACCTTC

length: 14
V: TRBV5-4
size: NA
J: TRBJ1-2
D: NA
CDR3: CASSLSQDFYGYTF
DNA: TGTGCCAGCAGCCTCTCTCAGGATTTCTATGGCTACACCTTC

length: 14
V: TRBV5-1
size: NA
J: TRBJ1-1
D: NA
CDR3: CASSLGHPNTEAFF
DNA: TGCGCCAGCAGCTTGGGACACCCGAACACTGAAGCTTTCTTT

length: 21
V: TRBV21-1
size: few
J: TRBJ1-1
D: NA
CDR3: CASSNSPPPGHMRAMNTEAFF
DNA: TGTGCCAGCAGCAATTCACCCCCGCCAGGCCACATGAGAGCCATGAACACTGAAGCTTTCTTT

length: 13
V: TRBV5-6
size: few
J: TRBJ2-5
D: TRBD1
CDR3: CASSLRGRETQYF
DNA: TGTGCCAGCAGCCTCAGGGGGCGAGAGACCCAGTACTTC

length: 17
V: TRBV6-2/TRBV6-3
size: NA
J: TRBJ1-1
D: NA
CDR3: CASSYGDYRRLNTEAFF
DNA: TGTGCCAGCAGTTACGGCGACTACAGGAGGTTGAACACTGAAGCTTTCTTT

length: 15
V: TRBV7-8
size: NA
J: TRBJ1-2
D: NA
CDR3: CASSLATSPNYGYTF
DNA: TGTGCCAGCAGCTTAGCGACCTCACCTAACTATGGCTACACCTTC

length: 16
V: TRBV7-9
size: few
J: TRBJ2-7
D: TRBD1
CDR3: CASSRIGTAISYEQYF
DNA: TGTGCCAGCAGCCGAATCGGGACAGCGATCTCCTACGAGCAGTACTTC

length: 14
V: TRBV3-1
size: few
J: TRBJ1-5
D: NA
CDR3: CASSQRVGRQPQHF
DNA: TGTGCCAGCAGCCAACGGGTCGGGCGTCAGCCCCAGCATTTT

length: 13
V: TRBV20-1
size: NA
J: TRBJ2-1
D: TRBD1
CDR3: CSARTGIRPEQFF
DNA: TGCAGTGCTCGGACAGGGATCCGCCCAGAGCAGTTCTTC

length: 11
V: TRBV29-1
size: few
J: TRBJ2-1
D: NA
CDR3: CSVRPYNEQFF
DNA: TGCAGCGTTCGCCCTTACAATGAGCAGTTCTTC

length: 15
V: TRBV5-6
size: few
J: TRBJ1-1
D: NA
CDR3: CASSLEARMNTEAFF
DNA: TGTGCCAGCAGCTTGGAAGCTCGGATGAACACTGAAGCTTTCTTT

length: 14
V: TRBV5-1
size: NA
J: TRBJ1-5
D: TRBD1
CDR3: CASSWTGMNQPQHF
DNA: TGCGCCAGCAGCTGGACAGGGATGAATCAGCCCCAGCATTTT

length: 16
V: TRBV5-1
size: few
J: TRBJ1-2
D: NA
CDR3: CASSLHPTEANYGYTF
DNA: TGCGCCAGCAGCTTGCATCCGACAGAAGCTAACTATGGCTACACCTTC

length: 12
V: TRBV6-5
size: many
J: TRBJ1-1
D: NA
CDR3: CASSWGGTEAFF
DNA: TGTGCCAGCAGTTGGGGGGGCACTGAAGCTTTCTTT

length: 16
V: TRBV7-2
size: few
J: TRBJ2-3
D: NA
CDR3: CASSKWRGGRTDTQYF
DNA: TGTGCCAGCAGCAAGTGGAGGGGGGGCCGCACAGATACGCAGTATTTT

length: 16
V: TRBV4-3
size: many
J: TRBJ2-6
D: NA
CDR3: CASSQDIVSGANVLTF
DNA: TGCGCCAGCAGCCAAGATATTGTCTCTGGGGCCAACGTCCTGACTTTC

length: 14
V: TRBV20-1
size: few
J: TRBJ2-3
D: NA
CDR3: CSARDDVGPDTQYF
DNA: TGCAGTGCTAGAGATGATGTTGGTCCAGATACGCAGTATTTT